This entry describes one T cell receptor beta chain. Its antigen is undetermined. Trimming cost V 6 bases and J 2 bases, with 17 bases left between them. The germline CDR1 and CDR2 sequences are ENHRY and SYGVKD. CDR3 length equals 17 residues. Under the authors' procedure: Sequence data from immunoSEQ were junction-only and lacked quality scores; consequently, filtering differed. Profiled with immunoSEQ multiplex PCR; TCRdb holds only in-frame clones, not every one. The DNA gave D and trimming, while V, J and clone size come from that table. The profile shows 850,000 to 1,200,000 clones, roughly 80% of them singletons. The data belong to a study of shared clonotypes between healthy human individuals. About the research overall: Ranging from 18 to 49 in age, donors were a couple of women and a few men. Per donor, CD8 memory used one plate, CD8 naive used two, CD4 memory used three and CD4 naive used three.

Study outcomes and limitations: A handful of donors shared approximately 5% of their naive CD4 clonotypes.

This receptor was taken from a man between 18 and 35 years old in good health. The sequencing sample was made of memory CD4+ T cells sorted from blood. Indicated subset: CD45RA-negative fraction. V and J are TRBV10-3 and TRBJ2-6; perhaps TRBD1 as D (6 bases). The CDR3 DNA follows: TGTGCCATCAGACAGGGTCAACTTGGTACTGGGGCCAACGTCCTGACTTTC. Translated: CAIRQGQLGTGANVLTF.